A selection of T cell receptor beta chains follows, all from one sample in a study of T cell responses to AZD1222 COVID-19 vaccine. Method: immunoSEQ multiplex PCR; TCRdb's copy keeps in-frame clones and lacks some. The profile shows 200,000 or so clones, about 94% of them singletons. Sequenced here: peripheral blood, sampled 28 days after the second AZD1222 dose. The receptors were gathered from an adult who received the AZD1222 COVID-19 vaccine. CDR3s include the opening cysteine and the closing phenylalanine or tryptophan. Fields, in order: J gene, CDR3 length, D gene, clone size, V gene, CDR3 protein, CDR3 DNA. A D gene is named only where the DNA matches it firmly. Clone size is given for some rows only: seen once, a few or many times, or a class if the clone is expanded.

>TRBJ1-1|16|NA|once|TRBV18
CASSLRPIPMNTEAFF
TGTGCCAGCTCCTTACGGCCTATTCCCATGAACACTGAAGCTTTCTTT
>TRBJ2-3|15|TRBD1|few|TRBV10-3
CAIRAQGAHTDTQYF
TGTGCCATCAGGGCACAGGGGGCCCACACAGATACGCAGTATTTT
>TRBJ1-1|16|TRBD1|NA|TRBV4-1
CASSQDQRGPNTEAFF
TGCGCCAGCAGCCAAGATCAGAGGGGGCCTAACACTGAAGCTTTCTTT
>TRBJ2-1|16|TRBD1|NA|TRBV24-1
CATSDPAGTGSNEQFF
TGTGCCACCAGTGATCCTGCCGGGACAGGGTCAAATGAGCAGTTCTTC
>TRBJ2-5|16|NA|NA|TRBV27
CASSLSVTRARETQYF
TGTGCCAGCAGTTTATCAGTGACCAGGGCCCGGGAGACCCAGTACTTC
>TRBJ2-4|17|NA|NA|TRBV4-2
CASSQDLAVGHKNIQYF
TGTGCCAGCAGCCAAGATCTTGCTGTAGGGCACAAAAACATTCAGTACTTC
>TRBJ1-5|17|NA|NA|TRBV7-8
CASSLDLPPGGNQPQHF
TGTGCCAGCAGCTTAGATTTGCCCCCCGGTGGCAATCAGCCCCAGCATTTT
>TRBJ1-5|14|NA|once|TRBV6-5
CASSQYRVGQPQHF
TGTGCCAGCAGTCAATACAGGGTTGGTCAGCCCCAGCATTTT
>TRBJ2-1|15|NA|NA|TRBV6-2/TRBV6-3
CASSYSAGARAEQFF
TGTGCCAGCAGTTACTCGGCAGGGGCAAGGGCGGAGCAGTTCTTC
>TRBJ1-4|14|TRBD1|NA|TRBV5-1
CASSLGDRGEKLFF
TGCGCCAGCAGCTTGGGGGACAGGGGTGAAAAACTGTTTTTT
>TRBJ2-7|12|NA|NA|TRBV10-2
CASSGGVYEQYF
TGCGCCAGCAGTGGGGGGGTCTACGAGCAGTACTTC
>TRBJ2-2|14|NA|NA|TRBV5-4
CASSPGPGDGELFF
TGTGCCAGCAGCCCAGGGCCAGGGGACGGGGAGCTGTTTTTT
>TRBJ1-1|13|NA|NA|TRBV5-1
CASSKTLDTEAFF
TGCGCCAGCAGCAAAACTCTTGACACTGAAGCTTTCTTT
>TRBJ2-1|14|NA|NA|TRBV2
CASSRIRSNNEQFF
TGTGCCAGCAGTAGGATCCGAAGTAATAATGAGCAGTTCTTC
>TRBJ1-3|15|TRBD1|NA|TRBV4-1
CASSQGQGFGNTIYF
TGCGCCAGCAGCCAGGGACAGGGCTTTGGAAACACCATATATTTT
>TRBJ2-1|14|NA|NA|TRBV10-3
CAISEGGRNNEQFF
TGTGCCATCAGTGAAGGGGGGAGAAACAATGAGCAGTTCTTC
>TRBJ1-6|12|NA|NA|TRBV3-1/TRBV3-2
CASSLQNSPLHF
TGTGCCAGCAGCCTGCAAAATTCACCCCTCCACTTT
>TRBJ1-5|15|TRBD1|NA|TRBV19
CASSMGQLENQPQHF
TGTGCCAGTAGTATGGGACAGCTTGAAAATCAGCCCCAGCATTTT
>TRBJ1-2|17|TRBD1|NA|TRBV27
CASSSSHRGKGNYGYTF
TGTGCCAGCAGCTCTTCCCACAGGGGGAAGGGTAACTATGGCTACACCTTC
>TRBJ1-2|15|TRBD1|NA|TRBV4-1
CASSQARQGVNGYTF
TGCGCCAGCAGCCAAGCCCGACAGGGGGTCAATGGCTACACCTTC
>TRBJ2-7|15|TRBD1|NA|TRBV5-4
CASSQGQDLVYEQYF
TGTGCCAGCAGCCAGGGACAGGACCTCGTTTACGAGCAGTACTTC
>TRBJ1-1|12|NA|NA|TRBV5-1
CASREQNTEAFF
TGCGCCAGCAGGGAGCAGAACACTGAAGCTTTCTTT
>TRBJ1-5|15|NA|NA|TRBV14
CASSHPRRANQPQHF
TGTGCCAGCAGCCATCCGAGACGGGCCAATCAGCCCCAGCATTTT
>TRBJ1-5|15|TRBD1|NA|TRBV30
CAWRQKDRDNQPQHF
TGTGCCTGGAGACAGAAAGACAGGGACAATCAGCCCCAGCATTTT
>TRBJ1-2|14|TRBD1|NA|TRBV5-6
CASSSQGAGYGYTF
TGTGCCAGCAGTTCTCAGGGGGCGGGGTATGGCTACACCTTC
>TRBJ1-3|14|NA|NA|TRBV14
CASSQVSFGNTIYF
TGTGCCAGCAGCCAAGTATCTTTTGGAAACACCATATATTTT
>TRBJ1-4|17|NA|NA|TRBV19
CASSIRTRRKGEEKLFF
TGTGCCAGTAGTATTAGAACGAGGCGCAAGGGCGAGGAAAAACTGTTTTTT
>TRBJ2-1|15|TRBD2|NA|TRBV7-7
CASSYRAGGYSEQFF
TGTGCCAGCAGCTATCGAGCGGGAGGATACAGTGAGCAGTTCTTC
>TRBJ2-1|15|NA|NA|TRBV27
CASSLGGRSYNEQFF
TGTGCCAGCAGCTTAGGGGGGAGATCCTACAATGAGCAGTTCTTC
>TRBJ2-7|16|TRBD1|once|TRBV11-3
CASSLRWAGGLYEQYF
TGTGCCAGCAGCTTAAGATGGGCAGGGGGTTTGTACGAGCAGTACTTC
>TRBJ1-1|14|NA|NA|TRBV12-5
CASGLVPGNTEAFF
TGTGCTAGTGGTTTGGTACCGGGAAACACTGAAGCTTTCTTT
>TRBJ2-1|15|NA|NA|TRBV19
CASSIGRGMIHEQFF
TGTGCCAGTAGTATAGGGCGCGGAATGATCCATGAGCAGTTCTTC
>TRBJ2-3|12|NA|NA|TRBV28
CASSDGPLGQYF
TGTGCCAGCAGTGATGGACCCCTAGGACAGTATTTT
>TRBJ1-3|15|NA|NA|TRBV7-7
CASSPSPQFGNTIYF
TGTGCCAGCAGCCCGTCCCCCCAGTTTGGAAACACCATATATTTT
>TRBJ1-1|14|NA|NA|TRBV19
CASSILTGNTEAFF
TGTGCCAGTAGTATCTTGACAGGCAACACTGAAGCTTTCTTT
>TRBJ2-7|11|NA|NA|TRBV5-1
CASSYSAEQYF
TGCGCCAGCAGCTACTCCGCCGAGCAGTACTTC
>TRBJ2-1|13|NA|NA|TRBV12-3/TRBV12-4
CASSPLAGAEQFF
TGTGCCAGCAGTCCCTTAGCTGGTGCTGAGCAGTTCTTC
>TRBJ1-4|14|NA|NA|TRBV18
CASSPPVGDEKLFF
TGTGCCAGCTCACCACCGGTTGGGGACGAAAAACTGTTTTTT
>TRBJ1-5|14|TRBD1|NA|TRBV2
CASSLQGVGQPQHF
TGTGCCAGCAGTCTACAGGGGGTTGGTCAGCCCCAGCATTTT
>TRBJ2-5|14|TRBD1|NA|TRBV12-5
CASGGRTGVETQYF
TGTGCTAGTGGCGGAAGAACAGGGGTAGAGACCCAGTACTTC
>TRBJ1-2|14|NA|once|TRBV5-1
CASTPTDGNYGYTF
TGCGCCAGCACCCCCACCGATGGTAACTATGGCTACACCTTC
>TRBJ1-2|14|TRBD1|NA|TRBV18
CASSPATTGDGYTF
TGTGCCAGCTCACCCGCGACCACAGGGGATGGCTACACCTTC
>TRBJ2-6|17|TRBD1|NA|TRBV5-4
CASSSGQGTSGANVLTF
TGTGCCAGCAGCTCGGGACAGGGCACTTCTGGGGCCAACGTCCTGACTTTC
>TRBJ2-1|15|TRBD1|once|TRBV7-7
CASSLEGQGAGEQFF
TGTGCCAGCAGCTTAGAGGGACAGGGGGCGGGTGAGCAGTTCTTC
>TRBJ1-1|15|NA|NA|TRBV3-1/TRBV3-2
CASSRSQVQNTEAFF
TGTGCCAGCAGCCGATCACAGGTTCAGAACACTGAAGCTTTCTTT
>TRBJ1-2|14|NA|NA|TRBV7-3
CASSLSGAPGGYTF
TGTGCCAGCAGCTTGTCGGGGGCCCCAGGAGGCTACACCTTC
>TRBJ1-2|16|NA|NA|TRBV4-2
CASSQDMGREPYGYTF
TGTGCCAGCAGCCAAGATATGGGCCGGGAGCCCTATGGCTACACCTTC
>TRBJ2-1|14|TRBD1|NA|TRBV10-3
CAINPGQGYNEQFF
TGTGCCATCAATCCGGGACAGGGGTACAATGAGCAGTTCTTC
>TRBJ1-6|14|NA|NA|TRBV10-3
CAISESRPGSPLHF
TGTGCCATCAGTGAGTCGAGGCCCGGCTCACCCCTCCACTTT
>TRBJ2-3|16|NA|once|TRBV4-1
CASSQDWSGKLDTQYF
TGCGCCAGCAGCCAAGATTGGTCAGGGAAACTAGATACGCAGTATTTT
>TRBJ2-2|15|NA|NA|TRBV5-4
CASRRGLRDTGELFF
TGTGCCAGCAGACGGGGGCTCCGGGACACCGGGGAGCTGTTTTTT
>TRBJ1-2|12|NA|NA|TRBV28
CASKYIRDGYTF
TGTGCCAGCAAGTATATCCGGGATGGCTACACCTTC
>TRBJ1-3|14|NA|NA|TRBV19
CASLNLNSGNTIYF
TGTGCCAGTTTAAACCTAAACTCTGGAAACACCATATATTTT
>TRBJ2-3|15|TRBD1|NA|TRBV10-3
CATLPTGARTDTQYF
TGTGCCACTCTCCCTACAGGGGCGCGCACAGATACGCAGTATTTT